This section outlines one T cell receptor beta chain sequence together with its context. Its antigen is not identified. This record comes from a study of Graves' ophthalmopathy and Graves' hyperthyroidism. Study findings and constraints: The model forecast ophthalmopathy progression, reaching roughly 70% sensitivity and about 72% specificity. Most expanded clonotypes in thyroid above 0.001 frequency also showed up in blood.

Amplified material comprised TCR beta CDR3 regions derived from RNA transcripts. The authors performed first-round RT-PCR with HTBI primers and then a second-round multiplex PCR. TCRdb re-derived calls from the multiplex PCR reads in MiXCR, one entry per CDR3 protein. The data contain about 550,000 distinct CDR3 sequences, less than 45% of them singletons. The CDR3 consists of 11 residues. The ends were cut back, 7 bases at V and 6 bases at J, with 12 bases in the middle. Germline-derived CDR1 and CDR2 are SQVTM and ANQGSEA. The sequenced sample consisted of peripheral blood or thyroid tissue (not recorded which). The rearrangement joins TRBV29-1 to TRBJ1-2; D gene unclear. The receptor was derived from an adult man with Graves' hyperthyroidism. CDR3 region: CSASGRNGYTF. CDR3 nucleotides: TGCAGCGCGTCGGGCAGGAATGGCTACACCTTC.